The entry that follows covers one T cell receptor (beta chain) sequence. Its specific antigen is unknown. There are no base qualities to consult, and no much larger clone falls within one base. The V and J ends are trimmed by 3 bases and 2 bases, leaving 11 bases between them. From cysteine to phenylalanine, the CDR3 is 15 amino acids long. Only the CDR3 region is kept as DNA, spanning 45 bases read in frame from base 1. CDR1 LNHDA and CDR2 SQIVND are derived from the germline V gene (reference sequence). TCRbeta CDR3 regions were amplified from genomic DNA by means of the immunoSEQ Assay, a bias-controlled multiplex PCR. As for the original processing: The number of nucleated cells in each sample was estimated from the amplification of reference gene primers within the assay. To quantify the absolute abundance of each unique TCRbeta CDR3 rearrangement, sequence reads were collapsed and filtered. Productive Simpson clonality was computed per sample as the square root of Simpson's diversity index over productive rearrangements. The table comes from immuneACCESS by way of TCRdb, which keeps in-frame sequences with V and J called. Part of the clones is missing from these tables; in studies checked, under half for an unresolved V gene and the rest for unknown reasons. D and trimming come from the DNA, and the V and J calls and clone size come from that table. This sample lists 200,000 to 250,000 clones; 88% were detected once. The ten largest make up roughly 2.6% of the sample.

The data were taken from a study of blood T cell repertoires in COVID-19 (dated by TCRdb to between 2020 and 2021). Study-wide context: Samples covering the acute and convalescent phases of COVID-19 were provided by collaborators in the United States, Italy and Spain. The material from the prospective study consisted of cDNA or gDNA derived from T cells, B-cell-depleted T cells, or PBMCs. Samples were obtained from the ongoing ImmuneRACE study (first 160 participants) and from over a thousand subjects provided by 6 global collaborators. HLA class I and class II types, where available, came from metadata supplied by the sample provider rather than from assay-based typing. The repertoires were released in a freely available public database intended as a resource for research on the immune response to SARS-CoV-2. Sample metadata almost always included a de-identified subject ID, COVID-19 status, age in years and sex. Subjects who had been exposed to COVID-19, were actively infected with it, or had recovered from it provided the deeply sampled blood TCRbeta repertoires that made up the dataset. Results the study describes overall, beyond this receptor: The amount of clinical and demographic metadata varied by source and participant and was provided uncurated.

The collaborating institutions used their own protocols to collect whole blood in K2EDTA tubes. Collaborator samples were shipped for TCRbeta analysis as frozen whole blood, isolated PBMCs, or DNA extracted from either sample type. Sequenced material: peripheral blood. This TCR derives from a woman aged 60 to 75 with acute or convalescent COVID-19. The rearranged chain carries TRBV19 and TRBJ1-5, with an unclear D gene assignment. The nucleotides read TGTGCCAGTAGTATTAGTGGTACGGGCAATCAGCCCCAGCATTTT. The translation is CASSISGTGNQPQHF.